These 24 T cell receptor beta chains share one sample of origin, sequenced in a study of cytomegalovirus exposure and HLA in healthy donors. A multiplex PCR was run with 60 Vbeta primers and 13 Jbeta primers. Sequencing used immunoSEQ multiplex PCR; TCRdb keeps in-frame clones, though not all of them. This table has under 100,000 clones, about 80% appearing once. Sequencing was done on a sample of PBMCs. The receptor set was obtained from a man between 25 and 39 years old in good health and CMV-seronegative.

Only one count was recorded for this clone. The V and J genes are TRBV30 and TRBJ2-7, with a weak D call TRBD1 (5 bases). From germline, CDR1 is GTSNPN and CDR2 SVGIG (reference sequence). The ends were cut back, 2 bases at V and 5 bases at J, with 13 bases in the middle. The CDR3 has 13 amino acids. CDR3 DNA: TGTGCCTGGAGTAGGGGCCCGACCCACGAGCAGTACTTC. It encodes CAWSRGPTHEQYF.

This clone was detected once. The CDR3 DNA follows: TGTGCCAGCAGCTTCGACAGGGGGGACGAAAAACTGTTTTTT. The encoded protein is CASSFDRGDEKLFF. V usage is TRBV13 and J usage is TRBJ1-4, with 9 bases fitting TRBD1. The CDR3 loop spans 14 amino acids. CDR1 is PRHDT and CDR2 is FYEKMQ in the germline V gene (reference sequence). The trim removed 3 bases at V and 8 bases at J, leaving 4 bases unmatched.

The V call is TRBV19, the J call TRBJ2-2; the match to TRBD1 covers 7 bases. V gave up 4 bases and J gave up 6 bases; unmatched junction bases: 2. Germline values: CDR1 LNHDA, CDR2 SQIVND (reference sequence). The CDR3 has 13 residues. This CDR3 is CASSNQGAGELFF. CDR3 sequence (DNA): TGTGCCAGTAGTAATCAGGGGGCCGGGGAGCTGTTTTTT.

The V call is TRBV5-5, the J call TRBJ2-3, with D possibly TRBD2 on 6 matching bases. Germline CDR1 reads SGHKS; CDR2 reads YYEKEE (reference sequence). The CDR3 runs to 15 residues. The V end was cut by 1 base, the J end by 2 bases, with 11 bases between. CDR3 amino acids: CASSLPPGDTDTQYF. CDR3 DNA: TGTGCCAGCAGCTTGCCCCCGGGAGACACAGATACGCAGTATTTT. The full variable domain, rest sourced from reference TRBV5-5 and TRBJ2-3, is DAGVTQSPTHLIKTRGQQVTLRCSPISGHKSVSWYQQVLGQGPQFIFQYYEKEERGRGNFPDRFSARQFPNYSSELNVNALLLGDSALYLCASSLPPGDTDTQYFGPGTRLTVL.

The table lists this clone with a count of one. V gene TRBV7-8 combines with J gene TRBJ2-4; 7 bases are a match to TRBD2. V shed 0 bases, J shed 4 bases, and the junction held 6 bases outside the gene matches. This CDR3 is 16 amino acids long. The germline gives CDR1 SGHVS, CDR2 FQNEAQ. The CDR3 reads CASSLARAGPKNIQYF. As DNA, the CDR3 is TGTGCCAGCAGCTTAGCGCGAGCGGGGCCTAAAAACATTCAGTACTTC.

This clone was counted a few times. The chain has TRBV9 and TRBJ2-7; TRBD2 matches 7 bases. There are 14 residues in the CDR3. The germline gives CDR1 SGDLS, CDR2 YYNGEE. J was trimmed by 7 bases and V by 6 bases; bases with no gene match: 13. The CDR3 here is CASNLGRDAGEQYF. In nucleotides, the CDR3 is TGTGCCAGCAACCTAGGGAGGGACGCGGGGGAGCAGTACTTC.

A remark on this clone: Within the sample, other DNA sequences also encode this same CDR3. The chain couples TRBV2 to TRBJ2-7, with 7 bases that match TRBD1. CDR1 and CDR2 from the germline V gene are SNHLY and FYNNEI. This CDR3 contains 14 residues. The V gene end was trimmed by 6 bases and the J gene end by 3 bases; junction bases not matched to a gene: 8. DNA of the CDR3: TGTGCCAGCAGGATGACAGGGAATCGCTACGAGCAGTACTTC. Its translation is CASRMTGNRYEQYF.

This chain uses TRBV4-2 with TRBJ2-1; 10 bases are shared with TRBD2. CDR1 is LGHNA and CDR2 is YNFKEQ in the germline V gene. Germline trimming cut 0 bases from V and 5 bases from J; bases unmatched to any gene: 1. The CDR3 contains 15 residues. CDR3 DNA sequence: TGTGCCAGCAGCCAAGACGGACTAGCGGACAATGAGCAGTTCTTC. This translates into CASSQDGLADNEQFF.

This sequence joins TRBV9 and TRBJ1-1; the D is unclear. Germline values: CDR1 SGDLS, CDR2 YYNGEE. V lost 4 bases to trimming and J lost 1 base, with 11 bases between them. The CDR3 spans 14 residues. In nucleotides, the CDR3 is TGTGCCAGCAGCCCGCGGGTGGGGAACACTGAAGCTTTCTTT. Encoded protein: CASSPRVGNTEAFF.

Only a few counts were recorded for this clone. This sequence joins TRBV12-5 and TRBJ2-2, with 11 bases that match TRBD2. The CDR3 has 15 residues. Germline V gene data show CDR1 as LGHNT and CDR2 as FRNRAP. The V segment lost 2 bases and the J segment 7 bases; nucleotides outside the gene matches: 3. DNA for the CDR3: TGTGCTAGTGGTTTGTCAACTAGCGGGGGCGGGGAGCTGTTTTTT. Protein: CASGLSTSGGGELFF.

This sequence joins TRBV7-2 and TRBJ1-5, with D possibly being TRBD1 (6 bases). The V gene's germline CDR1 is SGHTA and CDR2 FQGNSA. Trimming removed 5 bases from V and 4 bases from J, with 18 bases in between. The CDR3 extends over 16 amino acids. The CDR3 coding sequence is TGTGCCAGCAGCCTCGGGGGGCTAGTGACAAATCAGCCCCAGCATTTT. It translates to CASSLGGLVTNQPQHF. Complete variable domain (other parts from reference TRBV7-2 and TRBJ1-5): GAGVSQSPSNKVTEKGKDVELRCDPISGHTALYWYRQSLGQGLEFLIYFQGNSAPDKSGLPSDRFSAERTGGSVSTLTIQRTQQEDSAVYLCASSLGGLVTNQPQHFGDGTRLSIL.

This CDR3 is CASSSGTSGAGGETQYF. In nucleotides, the CDR3 is TGTGCCAGCAGTTCGGGGACTAGCGGGGCGGGTGGGGAGACCCAGTACTTC. The J gene is TRBJ2-5, the V gene TRBV25-1; 13 bases are shared with TRBD2. Germline V gene sequence: CDR1 MGHDK, CDR2 SYGVNS. The CDR3 loop spans 17 amino acids. The trim removed 5 bases at V and 5 bases at J, leaving 11 bases unmatched.

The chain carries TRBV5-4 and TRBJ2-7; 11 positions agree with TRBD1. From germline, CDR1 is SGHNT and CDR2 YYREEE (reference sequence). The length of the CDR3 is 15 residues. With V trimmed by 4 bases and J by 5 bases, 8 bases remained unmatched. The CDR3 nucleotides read TGTGCCAGCAGCGGTGGGGACAGGGGGGTCCACGAGCAGTACTTC. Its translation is CASSGGDRGVHEQYF. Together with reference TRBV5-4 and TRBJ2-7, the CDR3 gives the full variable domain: ETGVTQSPTHLIKTRGQQVTLRCSSQSGHNTVSWYQQALGQGPQFIFQYYREEENGRGNFPPRFSGLQFPNYSSELNVNALELDDSALYLCASSGGDRGVHEQYFGPGTRLTVT.

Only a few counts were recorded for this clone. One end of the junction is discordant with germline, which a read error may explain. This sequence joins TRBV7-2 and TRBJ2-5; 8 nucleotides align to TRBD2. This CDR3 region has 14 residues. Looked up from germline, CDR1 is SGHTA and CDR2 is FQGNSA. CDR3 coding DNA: TGTGCCAGCAGCCGTAGCGGGAACCAGGAGACCCAGTACTTC. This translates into CASSRSGNQETQYF.

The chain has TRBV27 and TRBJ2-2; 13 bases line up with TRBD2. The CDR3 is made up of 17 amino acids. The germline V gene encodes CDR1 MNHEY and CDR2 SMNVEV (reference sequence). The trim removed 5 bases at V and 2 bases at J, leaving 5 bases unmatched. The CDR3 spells CASSPRLAGGNTGELFF. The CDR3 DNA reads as TGTGCCAGCAGTCCCCGACTAGCGGGGGGAAACACCGGGGAGCTGTTTTTT.

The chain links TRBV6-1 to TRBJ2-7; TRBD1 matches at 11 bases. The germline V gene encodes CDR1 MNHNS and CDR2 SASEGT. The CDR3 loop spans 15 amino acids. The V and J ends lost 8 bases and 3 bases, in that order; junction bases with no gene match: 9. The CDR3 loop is CASLYRGQGGYEQYF. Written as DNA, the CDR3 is TGTGCCAGCCTTTACAGGGGACAGGGGGGCTACGAGCAGTACTTC.

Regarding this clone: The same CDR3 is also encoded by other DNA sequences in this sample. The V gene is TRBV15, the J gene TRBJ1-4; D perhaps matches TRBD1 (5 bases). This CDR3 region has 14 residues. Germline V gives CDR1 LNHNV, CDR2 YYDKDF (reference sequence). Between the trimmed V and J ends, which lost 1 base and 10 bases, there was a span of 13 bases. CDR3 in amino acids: CATSRGGQGGKLFF. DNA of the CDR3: TGTGCCACCAGCAGAGGAGGGCAGGGAGGAAAACTGTTTTTT. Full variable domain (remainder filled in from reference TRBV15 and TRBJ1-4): DAMVIQNPRYQVTQFGKPVTLSCSQTLNHNVMYWYQQKSSQAPKLLFHYYDKDFNNEADTPDNFQSRRPNTSFCFLDIRSPGLGDTAMYLCATSRGGQGGKLFFGSGTQLSVL.

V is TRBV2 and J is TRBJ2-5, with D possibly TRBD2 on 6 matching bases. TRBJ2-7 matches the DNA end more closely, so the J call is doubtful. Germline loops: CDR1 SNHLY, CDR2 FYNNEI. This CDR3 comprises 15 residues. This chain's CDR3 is CASTLTWDSPYEQYF. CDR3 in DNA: TGTGCCAGCACGCTAACTTGGGACTCACCCTACGAGCAGTACTTC.

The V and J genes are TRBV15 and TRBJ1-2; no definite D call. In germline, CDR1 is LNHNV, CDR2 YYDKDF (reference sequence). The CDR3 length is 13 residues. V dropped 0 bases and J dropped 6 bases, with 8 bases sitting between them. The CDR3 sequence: CATSRDGRNGYTF. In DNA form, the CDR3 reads TGTGCCACCAGCAGAGATGGCAGGAATGGCTACACCTTC. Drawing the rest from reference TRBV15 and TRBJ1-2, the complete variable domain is DAMVIQNPRYQVTQFGKPVTLSCSQTLNHNVMYWYQQKSSQAPKLLFHYYDKDFNNEADTPDNFQSRRPNTSFCFLDIRSPGLGDTAMYLCATSRDGRNGYTFGSGTRLTVV.

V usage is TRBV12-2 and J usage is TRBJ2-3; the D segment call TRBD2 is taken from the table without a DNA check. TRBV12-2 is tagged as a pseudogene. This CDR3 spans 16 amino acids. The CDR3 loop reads CASRLGNGNCTDTQYF. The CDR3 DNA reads TGTGCAAGTCGCCTCGGAAACGGGAATTGCACAGATACGCAGTATTTT.

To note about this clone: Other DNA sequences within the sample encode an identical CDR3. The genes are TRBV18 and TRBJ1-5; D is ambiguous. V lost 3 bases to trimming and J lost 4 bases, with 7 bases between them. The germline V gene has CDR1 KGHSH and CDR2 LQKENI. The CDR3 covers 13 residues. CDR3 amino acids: CASSPGQNQPQHF. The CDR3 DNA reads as TGTGCCAGCTCACCTGGGCAAAATCAGCCCCAGCATTTT. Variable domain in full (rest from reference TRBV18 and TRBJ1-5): NAGVMQNPRHLVRRRGQEARLRCSPMKGHSHVYWYRQLPEEGLKFMVYLQKENIIDESGMPKERFSAEFPKEGPSILRIQQVVRGDSAAYFCASSPGQNQPQHFGDGTRLSIL.

CDR3 amino acids: CSVGGTLMAGGSNEKLFF. In DNA form, the CDR3 reads TGCAGCGTTGGCGGGACTTTGATGGCGGGGGGATCTAATGAAAAACTGTTTTTT. The V gene is TRBV29-1, the J gene TRBJ1-4; a possible D gene is TRBD1 (5 bases). The V end was cut by 4 bases, the J end by 3 bases, with 24 bases between. Germline V gene lookup returns CDR1 SQVTM and CDR2 ANQGSEA. The CDR3 is 18 amino acids. Full variable domain (remainder filled in from reference TRBV29-1 and TRBJ1-4): SAVISQKPSRDICQRGTSLTIQCQVDSQVTMMFWYRQQPGQSLTLIATANQGSEATYESGFVIDKFPISRPNLTFSTLTVSNMSPEDSSIYLCSVGGTLMAGGSNEKLFFGSGTQLSVL.

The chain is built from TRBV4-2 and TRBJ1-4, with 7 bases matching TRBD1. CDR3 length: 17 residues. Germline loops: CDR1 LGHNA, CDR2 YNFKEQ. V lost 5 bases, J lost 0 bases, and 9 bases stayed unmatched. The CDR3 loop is CASSLRQGGSTNEKLFF. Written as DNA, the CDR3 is TGTGCCAGCAGCTTGCGACAGGGCGGATCAACTAATGAAAAACTGTTTTTT.

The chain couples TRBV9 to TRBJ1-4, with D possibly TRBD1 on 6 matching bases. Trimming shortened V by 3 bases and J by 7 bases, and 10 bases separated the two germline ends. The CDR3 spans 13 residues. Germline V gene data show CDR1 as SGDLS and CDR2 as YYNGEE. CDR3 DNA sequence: TGTGCCAGCAGCGGACAGGAGAGTGAAAAACTGTTTTTT. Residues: CASSGQESEKLFF.